The 24 T cell receptor beta chains presented below share a single source sample, sequenced in a study of blood T cell repertoires in COVID-19. Profiled with immunoSEQ multiplex PCR; TCRdb holds only in-frame clones, not every one. The sample lists some 300,000 clones; approximately 88% were seen once. Sequenced sample: peripheral blood. The origin of the receptors is a woman aged 30 to 39 who had recovered from COVID-19.

The chain recombines TRBV9 with TRBJ1-3, with D possibly matching TRBD1 (6 bases). The CDR3 covers 16 residues. Germline CDR1 SGDLS, CDR2 YYNGEE. The V end lost 5 bases, the J end lost 0 bases, and 15 bases lay between the germline ends. In DNA, the CDR3 is TGTGCCAGCAGTCATACAGGGTACGTCTCTGGAAACACCATATATTTT. This translates into CASSHTGYVSGNTIYF. Full variable domain (rest looked up from reference TRBV9 and TRBJ1-3): DSGVTQTPKHLITATGQRVTLRCSPRSGDLSVYWYQQSLDQGLQFLIQYYNGEERAKGNILERFSAQQFPDLHSELNLSSLELGDSALYFCASSHTGYVSGNTIYFGEGSWLTVV.

This sequence joins TRBV7-9 and TRBJ2-7; tentative D call: TRBD1 (6 bases). This CDR3 is built from 14 residues. Germline lookup yields CDR1 SEHNR and CDR2 FQNEAQ (reference sequence). Trimming removed 5 bases from V and 2 bases from J, with 13 bases in between. CDR3 loop: CASSQDSLPYEQYF. DNA for the CDR3: TGTGCCAGCAGCCAGGACAGCCTACCCTACGAGCAGTACTTC.

V is TRBV28 and J is TRBJ1-5; D unclear. CDR3 length: 15 residues. Trimming removed 5 bases at V and 1 base at J, with 12 bases between. Germline CDR1 is MDHEN and CDR2 is SYDVKM. This CDR3 reads CASSPPPGSNQPQHF. The CDR3 DNA sequence: TGTGCCAGCAGTCCCCCCCCGGGAAGCAATCAGCCCCAGCATTTT.

The chain joins TRBV4-3 to TRBJ2-7; D gene uncertain. The length of the CDR3 is 16 residues. The germline gives CDR1 LGHNA, CDR2 YSLEER. V dropped 0 bases and J dropped 2 bases, with 14 bases sitting between them. CDR3: CASSQEVTVKAYEQYF. The CDR3 DNA follows: TGCGCCAGCAGCCAAGAAGTAACGGTGAAAGCCTACGAGCAGTACTTC.

The chain couples TRBV18 to TRBJ2-1; 11 positions agree with TRBD2. This CDR3 has 16 residues. Trimming cost V 5 bases and J 7 bases; bases outside gene matches: 10. Germline V gives CDR1 KGHSH, CDR2 LQKENI. CDR3 protein: CASSTAGLAGGNEQFF. The CDR3 DNA reads TGTGCCAGCTCAACTGCAGGCCTAGCGGGGGGAAATGAGCAGTTCTTC.

This sequence joins TRBV6-5 and TRBJ2-3, with D perhaps TRBD2 (6 bases). Per the germline V gene, CDR1 is MNHEY and CDR2 is SVGAGI. The CDR3 consists of 15 residues. The V end lost 2 bases, the J end lost 4 bases, and 13 bases lay between the germline ends. CDR3 coding DNA: TGTGCCAGCAGTTACCGGGACTCCGCTTCAGATACGCAGTATTTT. Its protein is CASSYRDSASDTQYF.

The V gene is TRBV7-2, the J gene TRBJ2-2, with D possibly matching TRBD1 (8 bases). CDR3 length: 15 amino acids. Germline V lookup: CDR1 SGHTA, CDR2 FQGNSA. Trimming shortened V by 1 base and J by 11 bases, and 17 bases separated the two germline ends. CDR3: CASSLGGGQVGELFF. The CDR3, as DNA: TGTGCCAGCAGCTTAGGGGGGGGACAGGTCGGAGAGCTGTTTTTT.

The CDR3 is CASNPTTVGGGSTDTQYF. CDR3 bases: TGTGCCAGCAACCCGACCACGGTGGGGGGGGGAAGCACAGATACGCAGTATTTT. The chain recombines TRBV5-8 with TRBJ2-3, with 7 bases aligning to TRBD2. There are 18 residues in the CDR3. The germline CDR1 and CDR2 sequences are SGHTS and YDEGEE. V lost 6 bases to trimming and J lost 0 bases; unmatched junction nucleotides: 16.

The rearrangement uses TRBV9 and TRBJ2-7; tentatively, D is TRBD1 (7 bases). Trimming shortened V by 4 bases and J by 5 bases, and 13 bases separated the two germline ends. Germline CDR1 SGDLS, CDR2 YYNGEE. This CDR3 has 13 amino acids. This CDR3 reads CASSKQGRHEQYF. The DNA for the CDR3 is TGTGCCAGCAGCAAACAGGGGAGGCACGAGCAGTACTTC.

The V and J genes are TRBV7-2 and TRBJ2-7; 8 bases align to TRBD2. This CDR3 comprises 15 residues. Trimming removed 3 bases from V and 1 base from J; junction bases left unmatched: 5. CDR1 and CDR2 from the germline V gene are SGHTA and FQGNSA. The CDR3: CASSFLTSGSYEQYF. The CDR3 DNA sequence: TGTGCCAGCAGCTTCCTCACTAGCGGTTCCTACGAGCAGTACTTC.

The chain uses TRBV12-3 or TRBV12-4 and TRBJ1-2; 7 bases are shared with TRBD1. Trimming removed 6 bases from V and 3 bases from J; junction bases left unmatched: 1. CDR3 size: 12 residues. For the CDR3, the DNA is TGTGCCAGCAGGACAGGGTACTATGGCTACACCTTC. It encodes CASRTGYYGYTF.

The chain is built from TRBV18 and TRBJ1-2; 7 bases line up with TRBD1. CDR3 length: 16 residues. Germline lookup yields CDR1 KGHSH and CDR2 LQKENI. Trimming at V came to 4 bases and at J to 0 bases, leaving 8 bases not matched to a gene. The CDR3 loop is CASSLGQPRANYGYTF. CDR3 DNA: TGTGCCAGCTCACTGGGACAGCCTCGGGCTAACTATGGCTACACCTTC.

The V gene is TRBV24-1, the J gene TRBJ2-1, with D perhaps TRBD1 (5 bases). V was trimmed by 10 bases and J by 0 bases, leaving 12 bases between them. Germline loops: CDR1 KGHDR, CDR2 SFDVKD. The CDR3 extends over 14 amino acids. The CDR3 region has the DNA TGTGCCACATCAGGGTTGAGCTCCTACAATGAGCAGTTCTTC. Protein product: CATSGLSSYNEQFF.

This chain links TRBV20-1 with TRBJ1-1; no clear D. V gave up 2 bases and J gave up 7 bases, with 5 bases separating them. Germline lookup yields CDR1 DFQATT and CDR2 SNEGSKA (reference sequence). The CDR3 consists of 10 residues. In DNA form, the CDR3 reads TGCAGTGCTAGACGGGTTGAAGCTTTCTTT. Translation: CSARRVEAFF.

The table lists this clone with many counts. The J gene is TRBJ1-2, the V gene TRBV5-6; D perhaps matches TRBD1 (6 bases). Germline V lookup: CDR1 SGHDT, CDR2 YYEEEE. The V end was cut by 0 bases, the J end by 7 bases, with 13 bases between. The CDR3 consists of 14 residues. CDR3 in amino acids: CASSLGTDLLGYTF. The CDR3 DNA is TGTGCCAGCAGCTTGGGGACAGACTTACTTGGCTACACCTTC.

The J gene is TRBJ2-3, the V gene TRBV5-1, with 8 bases that match TRBD1. The CDR3 loop spans 14 amino acids. Germline CDR1 SGHRS, CDR2 YFSETQ. After removal of 4 bases from V and 6 bases from J, the junction contained 7 bases not matched to a gene. The CDR3 spells CASSRQGAKDTQYF. The CDR3 DNA sequence: TGCGCCAGCAGCCGCCAGGGGGCTAAGGATACGCAGTATTTT.

V is TRBV28 and J is TRBJ2-4; possibly TRBD2 for D (5 bases). V dropped 3 bases and J dropped 5 bases, with 11 bases sitting between them. The CDR3 has 14 residues. CDR1 is MDHEN, CDR2 SYDVKM, per germline. CDR3 sequence (DNA): TGTGCCAGCAGTTTGGGAAGAGCGGAAAACATTCAGTACTTC. This encodes CASSLGRAENIQYF.

The chain recombines TRBV29-1 with TRBJ2-5, with TRBD1 identical over 9 bases. This CDR3 is 14 amino acids long. Trimming at V came to 4 bases and at J to 5 bases, leaving 8 bases not matched to a gene. CDR1 is SQVTM and CDR2 is ANQGSEA in the germline V gene. CDR3 nucleotide sequence: TGCAGCGTTGCTTACCCCGGGACAGGGGAGACCCAGTACTTC. The encoded protein is CSVAYPGTGETQYF.

This clone was observed once. This rearrangement joins TRBV5-4 to TRBJ2-5; TRBD2 matches at 7 bases. The trim removed 5 bases at V and 2 bases at J, leaving 3 bases unmatched. Germline lookup yields CDR1 SGHNT and CDR2 YYREEE (reference sequence). This CDR3 spans 13 amino acids. CDR3 sequence reads: CASSYGGQETQYF. The DNA of the CDR3 is TGTGCCAGCAGTTACGGGGGGCAAGAGACCCAGTACTTC.

The chain recombines TRBV10-3 with TRBJ2-1, with 11 bases matching TRBD1. Germline V lookup: CDR1 ENHRY, CDR2 SYGVKD. The ends lost 4 bases at V and 5 bases at J; junction bases unmatched: 1. The CDR3 is made up of 14 amino acids. In DNA, the CDR3 is TGTGCCATCAGTGGGGGACAGGGGGACAATGAGCAGTTCTTC. This sequence encodes CAISGGQGDNEQFF.

The gene calls are TRBV10-3 and TRBJ2-5; maybe TRBD2 (6 bases). The CDR3 loop spans 16 amino acids. The ends were cut back, 7 bases at V and 2 bases at J, with 20 bases in the middle. Germline-derived CDR1 and CDR2 are ENHRY and SYGVKD. The CDR3 region has the DNA TGTGCCATCACCCGGACTACCCGCCGTATACAAGAGACCCAGTACTTC. This sequence encodes CAITRTTRRIQETQYF.

The CDR3 DNA sequence: TGTGCCAGCAGCTCTCTGGTCGGGGGTAACACCGGGGAGCTGTTTTTT. Its protein product is CASSSLVGGNTGELFF. The J gene is TRBJ2-2, the V gene TRBV11-2; TRBD2 might be the D (6 bases). The CDR3 loop spans 16 amino acids. The germline gives CDR1 SGHAT, CDR2 FQNNGV. Trimming cost V 4 bases and J 2 bases, with 14 bases left between them.

The chain has TRBV7-2 and TRBJ1-1, with 9 bases identical to TRBD1. Trimming removed 5 bases from V and 4 bases from J; junction bases left unmatched: 8. The germline V gene has CDR1 SGHTA and CDR2 FQGNSA. This CDR3 contains 15 residues. CDR3: CASSPRRTGATEAFF. The CDR3, as DNA: TGTGCCAGCAGCCCAAGAAGGACAGGGGCCACTGAAGCTTTCTTT.

The J gene is TRBJ2-7, the V gene TRBV6-5; 9 positions agree with TRBD1. This CDR3 region has 14 residues. Looked up from germline, CDR1 is MNHEY and CDR2 is SVGAGI. J gave up 5 bases and V 4 bases, and 6 bases lay outside the gene matches. The CDR3 sequence: CASSSGQGRDEQYF. The DNA of the CDR3 is TGTGCCAGCAGTTCAGGACAGGGGCGTGACGAGCAGTACTTC.